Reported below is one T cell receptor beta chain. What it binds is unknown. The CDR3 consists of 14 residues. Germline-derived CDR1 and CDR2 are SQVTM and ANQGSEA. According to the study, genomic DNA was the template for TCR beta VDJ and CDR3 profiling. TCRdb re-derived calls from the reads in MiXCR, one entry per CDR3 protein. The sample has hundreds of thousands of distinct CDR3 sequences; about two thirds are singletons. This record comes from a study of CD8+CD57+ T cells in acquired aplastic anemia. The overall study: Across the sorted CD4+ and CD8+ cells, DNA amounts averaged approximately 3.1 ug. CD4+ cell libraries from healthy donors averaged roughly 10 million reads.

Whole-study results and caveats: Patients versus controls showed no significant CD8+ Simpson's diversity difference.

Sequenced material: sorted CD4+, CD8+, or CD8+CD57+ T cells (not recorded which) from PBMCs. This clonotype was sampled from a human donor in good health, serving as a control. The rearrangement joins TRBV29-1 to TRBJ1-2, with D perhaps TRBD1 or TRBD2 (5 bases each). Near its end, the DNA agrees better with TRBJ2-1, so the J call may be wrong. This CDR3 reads CSVRGTGSCYEQFF. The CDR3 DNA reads TGCAGCGTTAGAGGGACGGGATCCTGCTATGAGCAGTTCTTC.